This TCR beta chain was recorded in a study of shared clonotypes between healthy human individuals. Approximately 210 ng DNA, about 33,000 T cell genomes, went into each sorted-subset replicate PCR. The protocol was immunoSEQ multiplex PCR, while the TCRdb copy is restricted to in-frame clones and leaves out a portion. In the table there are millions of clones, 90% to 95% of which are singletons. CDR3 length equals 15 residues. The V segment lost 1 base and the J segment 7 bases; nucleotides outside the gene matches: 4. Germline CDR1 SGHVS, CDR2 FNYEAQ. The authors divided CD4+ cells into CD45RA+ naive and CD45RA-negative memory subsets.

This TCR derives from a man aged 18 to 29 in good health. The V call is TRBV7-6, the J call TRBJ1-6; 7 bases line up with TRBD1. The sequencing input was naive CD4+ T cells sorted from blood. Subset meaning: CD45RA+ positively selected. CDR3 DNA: TGTGCCAGCAGCTTAGACAGGGGAGGGAATTCACCCCTCCACTTT. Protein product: CASSLDRGGNSPLHF.